The 10 T cell receptor beta chains given below trace back to one sample, sequenced in a study of T cells in Graves' hyperthyroidism and ophthalmopathy. The investigators amplified TCR beta CDR3 regions from RNA transcripts. With the HTBI primer set, the TCR CDR3 went through a first round of RT-PCR. TCRdb passed the multiplex PCR reads through MiXCR, listing each CDR3 protein once. The table lists a few hundred thousand distinct CDR3 sequences, about 20% of them singletons. Sequenced material: blood. These receptors came from a man aged 18 to 30 with Graves' hyperthyroidism.

In its sample, this clonotype was seen many times. The CDR3 is CASSSHGPKEAFF. As DNA, the CDR3 is TGTGCCAGCAGCAGCCACGGGCCTAAGGAGGCTTTCTTT. The V gene is TRBV7-9, the J gene TRBJ1-1, with no clear D. The CDR3 length is 13 residues. The germline V gene has CDR1 SEHNR and CDR2 FQNEAQ (reference sequence). V lost 5 bases and J lost 11, with 18 bases in between.

There are many counts of this clonotype. This chain uses TRBV3-1 with TRBJ2-2; D remains ambiguous. CDR1 and CDR2 (germline): LGHDT, YNNKEL (reference sequence). This CDR3 is 12 amino acids long. V was trimmed by 6 bases and J by 6 bases, leaving 8 bases between them. The CDR3 bases are TGTGCCAGCAGTTTACAGTCCGGGGAGCTGTTTTTT. Translating gives CASSLQSGELFF.

The genes are TRBV5-1 and TRBJ1-1, with D possibly matching TRBD1 (5 bases). The V end was cut by 1 base, the J end by 2 bases, with 27 bases between. The CDR3 is 20 amino acids. CDR1 and CDR2 (germline): SGHRS, YFSETQ. The CDR3 protein is CASSLTTAAGEIPINTEAFF. For the CDR3, the DNA is TGCGCCAGCAGCTTGACAACCGCGGCGGGGGAGATACCCATCAACACTGAAGCTTTCTTT.

There are many counts of this clonotype. This chain links TRBV6-5 with TRBJ1-2; D gene uncertain. Trimming pared 8 bases from V and 4 bases from J, leaving 20 bases between. The germline V gene encodes CDR1 MNHEY and CDR2 SVGAGI. The CDR3 runs to 15 residues. The CDR3 loop reads CASGIGVKLGYGYTF. The DNA for the CDR3 is TGTGCCAGCGGGATCGGGGTCAAACTTGGCTATGGCTACACCTTC.

This clonotype occurred many times. The rearrangement links TRBV19 to TRBJ1-1, with 9 bases that match TRBD1. Losses at the gene ends were 2 bases for V and 4 bases for J; bases not matched to a gene: 5. In germline, CDR1 is LNHDA, CDR2 SQIVND (reference sequence). The CDR3 extends over 15 amino acids. The CDR3 DNA sequence: TGTGCCAGTAGTATAAGCGGGGACAGGGCCACTGAAGCTTTCTTT. Its protein product is CASSISGDRATEAFF.

This clonotype was detected many times. The J gene is TRBJ1-6, the V gene TRBV7-9; D unresolved. Germline values: CDR1 SEHNR, CDR2 FQNEAQ (reference sequence). Trimming pared 5 bases from V and 4 bases from J, leaving 9 bases between. The CDR3 has 14 amino acids. CDR3 DNA sequence: TGTGCCAGCAGCGTTAGCCTGTATAATTCACCCCTCCACTTT. This encodes CASSVSLYNSPLHF.

This clonotype was detected ten times or more. The J gene is TRBJ2-7, the V gene TRBV20-1; D is perhaps TRBD2 (6 bases). The CDR3 runs to 14 residues. V lost 0 bases to trimming and J lost 2 bases, with 11 bases between them. Germline assignment: CDR1 DFQATT and CDR2 SNEGSKA (reference sequence). The CDR3 DNA reads as TGCAGTGCTAGAGATTACGGACTACCCTACGAGCAGTACTTC. Translating it yields CSARDYGLPYEQYF.

CDR3 bases: TGTGCCAGCTGGATTGGATGGGATGAAGCTTTCTTT. Encoded protein: CASWIGWDEAFF. The gene calls are TRBV12-3 or TRBV12-4 and TRBJ1-1; unclear D gene. This CDR3 comprises 12 residues. Trimming took off 8 bases at V and 7 bases at J, with 14 bases between the two ends.

The chain uses TRBV5-1 and TRBJ2-7; 14 nucleotides line up with TRBD2. The CDR3 has 15 amino acids. The germline V gene has CDR1 SGHRS and CDR2 YFSETQ. V gave up 4 bases and J gave up 7 bases; unmatched junction bases: 7. CDR3 sequence reads: CASSIGTSGSGEQYF. CDR3 nucleotide sequence: TGCGCCAGCAGCATTGGGACTAGCGGGAGCGGGGAGCAGTACTTC.

The V call is TRBV4-1, the J call TRBJ1-5; 8 nucleotides match TRBD1. The trim removed 3 bases at V and 4 bases at J, leaving 8 bases unmatched. CDR1 is MGHRA and CDR2 is YSYEKL in the germline V gene. The CDR3 has 16 amino acids. The CDR3 loop reads CASSQVPGQANQPQHF. CDR3 bases: TGCGCCAGCAGCCAGGTTCCGGGACAGGCTAATCAGCCCCAGCATTTT.